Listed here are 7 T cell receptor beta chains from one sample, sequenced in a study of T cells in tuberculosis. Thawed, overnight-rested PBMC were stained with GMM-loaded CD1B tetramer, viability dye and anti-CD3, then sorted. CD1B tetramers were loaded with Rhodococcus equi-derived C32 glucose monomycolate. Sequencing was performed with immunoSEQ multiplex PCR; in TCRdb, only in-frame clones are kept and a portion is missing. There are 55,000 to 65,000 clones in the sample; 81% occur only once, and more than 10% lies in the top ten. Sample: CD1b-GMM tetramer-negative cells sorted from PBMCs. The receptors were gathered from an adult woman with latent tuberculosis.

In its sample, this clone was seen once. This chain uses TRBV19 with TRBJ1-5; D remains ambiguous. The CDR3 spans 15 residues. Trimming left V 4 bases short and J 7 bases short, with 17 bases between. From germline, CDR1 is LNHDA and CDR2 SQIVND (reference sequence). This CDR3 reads CASSKSGGKRQPQHF. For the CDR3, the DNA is TGTGCCAGTAGTAAAAGCGGAGGGAAACGGCAGCCCCAGCATTTT.

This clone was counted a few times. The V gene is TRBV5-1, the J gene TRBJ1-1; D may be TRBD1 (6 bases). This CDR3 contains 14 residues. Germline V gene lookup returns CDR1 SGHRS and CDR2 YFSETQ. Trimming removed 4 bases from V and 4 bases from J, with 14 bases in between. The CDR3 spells CASSGITGSTEAFF. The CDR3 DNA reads TGCGCCAGCAGCGGTATTACAGGGAGCACTGAAGCTTTCTTT.

The CDR3 DNA is TGTGCCAGCAATGACAGGACAGGGGTGAGCGATGGCTACACCTTC. Translated, it gives CASNDRTGVSDGYTF. This sequence joins TRBV6-1 and TRBJ1-2, with 9 bases identical to TRBD1. The germline gives CDR1 MNHNS, CDR2 SASEGT. Trimming cost V 7 bases and J 6 bases; bases outside gene matches: 12. The CDR3 extends over 15 amino acids.

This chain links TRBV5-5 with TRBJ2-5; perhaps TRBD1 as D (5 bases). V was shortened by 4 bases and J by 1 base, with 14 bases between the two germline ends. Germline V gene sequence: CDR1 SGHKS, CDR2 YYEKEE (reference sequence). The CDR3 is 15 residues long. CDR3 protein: CASSPAWGLQETQYF. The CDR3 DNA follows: TGTGCCAGCAGCCCGGCCTGGGGCCTCCAAGAGACCCAGTACTTC.

As DNA, the CDR3 is TGTGCCAGCAGCTTGCAGGGTCCTGAGCAGTTCTTC. This sequence encodes CASSLQGPEQFF. This chain joins TRBV5-4 and TRBJ2-1; possible D gene TRBD1, 5 bases. Germline CDR1 is SGHNT and CDR2 is YYREEE (reference sequence). Trimming removed 1 base at V and 9 bases at J, with 8 bases between. This CDR3 is 12 amino acids long.

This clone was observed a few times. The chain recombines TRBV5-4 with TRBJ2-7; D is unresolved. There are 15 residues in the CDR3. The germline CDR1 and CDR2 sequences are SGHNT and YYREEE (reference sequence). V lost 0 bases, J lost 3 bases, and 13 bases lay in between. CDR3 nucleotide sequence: TGTGCCAGCAGCTTGGCCTTAGAGCCCCACTACGAGCAGTACTTC. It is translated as CASSLALEPHYEQYF.

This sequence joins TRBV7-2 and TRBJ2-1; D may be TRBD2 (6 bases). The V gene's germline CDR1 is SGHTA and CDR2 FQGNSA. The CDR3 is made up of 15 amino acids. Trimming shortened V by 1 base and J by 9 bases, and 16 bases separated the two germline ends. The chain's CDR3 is CASSLGSGLSGEQFF. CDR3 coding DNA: TGTGCCAGCAGCTTAGGGAGTGGACTATCAGGTGAGCAGTTCTTC.